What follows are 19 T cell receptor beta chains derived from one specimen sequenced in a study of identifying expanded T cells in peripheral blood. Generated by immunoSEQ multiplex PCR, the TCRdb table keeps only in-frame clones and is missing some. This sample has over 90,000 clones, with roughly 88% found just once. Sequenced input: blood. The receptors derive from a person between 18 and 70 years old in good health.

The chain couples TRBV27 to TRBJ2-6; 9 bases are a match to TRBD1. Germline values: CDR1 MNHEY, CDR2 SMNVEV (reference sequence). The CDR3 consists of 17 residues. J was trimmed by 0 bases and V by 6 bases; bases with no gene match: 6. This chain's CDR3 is CASRGDRVFSGANVLTF. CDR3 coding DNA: TGTGCCAGCAGAGGGGACAGGGTTTTCTCTGGGGCCAACGTCCTGACTTTC.

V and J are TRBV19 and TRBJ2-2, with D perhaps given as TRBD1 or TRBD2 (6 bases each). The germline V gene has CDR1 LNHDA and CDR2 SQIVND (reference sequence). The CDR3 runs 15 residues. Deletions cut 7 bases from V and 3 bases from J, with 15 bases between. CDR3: CASNSGAVYTGELFF. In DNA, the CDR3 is TGTGCCAGTAACTCGGGGGCGGTGTACACCGGGGAGCTGTTTTTT. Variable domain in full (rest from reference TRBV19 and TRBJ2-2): DGGITQSPKYLFRKEGQNVTLSCEQNLNHDAMYWYRQDPGQGLRLIYYSQIVNDFQKGDIAEGYSVSREKKESFPLTVTSAQKNPTAFYLCASNSGAVYTGELFFGEGSRLTVL.

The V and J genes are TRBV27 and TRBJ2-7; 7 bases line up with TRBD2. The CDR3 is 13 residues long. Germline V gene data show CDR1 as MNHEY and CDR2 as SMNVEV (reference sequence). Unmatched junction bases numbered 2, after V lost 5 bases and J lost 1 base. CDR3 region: CASSPGGSYEQYF. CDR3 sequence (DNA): TGTGCCAGCAGTCCGGGGGGATCCTACGAGCAGTACTTC.

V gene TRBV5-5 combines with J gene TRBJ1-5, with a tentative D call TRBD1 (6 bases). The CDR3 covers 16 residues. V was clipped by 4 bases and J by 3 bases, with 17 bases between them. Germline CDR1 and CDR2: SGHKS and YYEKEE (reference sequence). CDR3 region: CASSPESDRYNQPQHF. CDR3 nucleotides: TGTGCCAGCAGCCCGGAATCAGACAGGTACAATCAGCCCCAGCATTTT.

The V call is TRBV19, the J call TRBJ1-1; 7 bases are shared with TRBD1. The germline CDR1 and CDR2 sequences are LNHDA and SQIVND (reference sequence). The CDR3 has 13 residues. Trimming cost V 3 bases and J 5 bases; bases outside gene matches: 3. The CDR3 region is CASSMLTGTEAFF. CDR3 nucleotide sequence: TGTGCCAGTAGTATGTTGACAGGGACTGAAGCTTTCTTT.

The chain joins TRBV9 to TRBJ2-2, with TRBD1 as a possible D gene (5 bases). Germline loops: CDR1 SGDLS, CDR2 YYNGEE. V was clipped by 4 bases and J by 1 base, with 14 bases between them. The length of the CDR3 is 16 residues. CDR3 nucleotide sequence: TGTGCCAGCAGCTCCTTTGACAGCCTGAACACCGGGGAGCTGTTTTTT. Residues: CASSSFDSLNTGELFF.

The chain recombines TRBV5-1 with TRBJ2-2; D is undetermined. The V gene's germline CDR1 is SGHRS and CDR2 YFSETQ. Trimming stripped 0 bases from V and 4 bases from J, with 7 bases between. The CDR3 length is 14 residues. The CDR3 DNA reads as TGCGCCAGCAGCTTGGGTCAGACCACCGGGGAGCTGTTTTTT. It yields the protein CASSLGQTTGELFF. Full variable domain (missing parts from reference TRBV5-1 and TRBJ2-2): KAGVTQTPRYLIKTRGQQVTLSCSPISGHRSVSWYQQTPGQGLQFLFEYFSETQRNKGNFPGRFSGRQFSNSRSEMNVSTLELGDSALYLCASSLGQTTGELFFGEGSRLTVL.

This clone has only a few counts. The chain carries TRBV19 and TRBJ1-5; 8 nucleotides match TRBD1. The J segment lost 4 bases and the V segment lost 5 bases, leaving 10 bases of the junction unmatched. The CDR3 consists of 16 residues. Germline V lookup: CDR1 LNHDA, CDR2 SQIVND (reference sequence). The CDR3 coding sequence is TGTGCCAGTAGTTTCCTTGACAGGGGTGGTAATCAGCCCCAGCATTTT. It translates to CASSFLDRGGNQPQHF.

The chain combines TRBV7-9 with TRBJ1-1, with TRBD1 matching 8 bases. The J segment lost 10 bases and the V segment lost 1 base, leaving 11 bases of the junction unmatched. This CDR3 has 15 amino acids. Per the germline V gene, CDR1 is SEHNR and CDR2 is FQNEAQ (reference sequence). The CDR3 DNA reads TGTGCCAGCAGCTTAGGGTCGGACAGGGCAAAATCAGCTTTCTTT. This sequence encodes CASSLGSDRAKSAFF.

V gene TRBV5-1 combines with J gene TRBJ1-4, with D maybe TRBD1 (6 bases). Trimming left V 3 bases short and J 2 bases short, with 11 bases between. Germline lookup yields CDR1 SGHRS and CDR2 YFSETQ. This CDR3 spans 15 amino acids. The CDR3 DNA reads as TGCGCCAGCAGCTCTACAGGGTCCACTAATGAAAAACTGTTTTTT. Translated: CASSSTGSTNEKLFF.

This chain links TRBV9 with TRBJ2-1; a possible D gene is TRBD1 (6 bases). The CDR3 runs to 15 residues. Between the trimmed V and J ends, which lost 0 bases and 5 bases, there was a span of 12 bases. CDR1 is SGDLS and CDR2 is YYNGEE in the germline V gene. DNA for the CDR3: TGTGCCAGCAGCGTAGTTCCAGGGGAGAACAATGAGCAGTTCTTC. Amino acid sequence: CASSVVPGENNEQFF.

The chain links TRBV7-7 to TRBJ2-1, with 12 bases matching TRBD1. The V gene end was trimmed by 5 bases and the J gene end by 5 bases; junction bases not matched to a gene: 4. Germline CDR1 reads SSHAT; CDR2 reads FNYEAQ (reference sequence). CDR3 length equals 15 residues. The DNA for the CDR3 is TGTGCCAGCAGCCGGGGACAGGGGGCCCACAATGAGCAGTTCTTC. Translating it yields CASSRGQGAHNEQFF.

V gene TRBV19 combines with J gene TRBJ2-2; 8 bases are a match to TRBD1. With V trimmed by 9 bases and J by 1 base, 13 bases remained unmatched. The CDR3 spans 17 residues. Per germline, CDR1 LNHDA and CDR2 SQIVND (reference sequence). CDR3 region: CASQPQGAAENTGELFF. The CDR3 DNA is TGTGCCAGCCAGCCTCAGGGGGCGGCGGAGAACACCGGGGAGCTGTTTTTT.

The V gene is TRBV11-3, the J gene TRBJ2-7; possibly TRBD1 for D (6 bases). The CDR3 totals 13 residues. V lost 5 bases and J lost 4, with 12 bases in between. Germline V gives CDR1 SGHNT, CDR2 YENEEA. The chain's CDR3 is CASSTGMQYEQYF. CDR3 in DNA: TGTGCCAGCAGCACAGGGATGCAATACGAGCAGTACTTC.

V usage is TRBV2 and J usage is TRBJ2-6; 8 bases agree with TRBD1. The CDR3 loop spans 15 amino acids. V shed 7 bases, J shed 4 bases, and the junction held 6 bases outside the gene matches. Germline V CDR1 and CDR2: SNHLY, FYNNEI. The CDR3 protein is CASTTDRVGANVLTF. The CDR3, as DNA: TGTGCCAGCACTACGGACAGGGTGGGGGCCAACGTCCTGACTTTC.

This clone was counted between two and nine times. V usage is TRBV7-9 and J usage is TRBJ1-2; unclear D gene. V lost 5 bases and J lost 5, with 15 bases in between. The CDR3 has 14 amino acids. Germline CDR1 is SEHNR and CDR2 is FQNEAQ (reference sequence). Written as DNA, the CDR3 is TGTGCCAGCAGCACCCAGAACACCCCTTATGGCTACACCTTC. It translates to CASSTQNTPYGYTF.

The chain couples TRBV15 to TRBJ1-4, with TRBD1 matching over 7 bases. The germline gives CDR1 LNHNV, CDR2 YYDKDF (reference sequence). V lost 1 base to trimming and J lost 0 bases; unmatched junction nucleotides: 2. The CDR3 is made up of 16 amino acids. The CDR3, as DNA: TGTGCCACCAGCAGAGTTACAGGGGCAACTAATGAAAAACTGTTTTTT. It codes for CATSRVTGATNEKLFF.

CDR3 sequence (DNA): TGTGCCAGCAGTTCTGGGGCCCTGGGGGTAAACCAAGAGACCCAGTACTTC. It codes for CASSSGALGVNQETQYF. The V call is TRBV28, the J call TRBJ2-5; D possibly matches TRBD1 or TRBD2 (5 bases each). The germline CDR1 and CDR2 sequences are MDHEN and SYDVKM. The CDR3 is 17 amino acids. The V and J ends lost 4 bases and 0 bases respectively, with 18 bases between them. Full variable domain (missing parts from reference TRBV28 and TRBJ2-5): DVKVTQSSRYLVKRTGEKVFLECVQDMDHENMFWYRQDPGLGLRLIYFSYDVKMKEKGDIPEGYSVSREKKERFSLILESASTNQTSMYLCASSSGALGVNQETQYFGPGTRLLVL.

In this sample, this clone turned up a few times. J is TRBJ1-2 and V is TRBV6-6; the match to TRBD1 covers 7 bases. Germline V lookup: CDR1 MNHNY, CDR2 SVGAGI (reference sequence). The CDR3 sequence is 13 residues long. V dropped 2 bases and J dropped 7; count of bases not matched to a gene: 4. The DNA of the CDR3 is TGTGCCAGCAGTTACACAGGGGAGGGTGGCTACACCTTC. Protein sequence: CASSYTGEGGYTF.